This TCR beta chain was retrieved from a study of blood T cell repertoires in COVID-19. Using immunoSEQ multiplex PCR, the repertoire was profiled, and TCRdb retains in-frame clones only, with some absent. The sample includes about 87,000 clones, 85% to 90% of them seen just once. CDR1 is SGHDN, CDR2 FVKESK, per germline. The CDR3 runs 15 residues. The V and J ends lost 4 bases and 4 bases, in that order; junction bases with no gene match: 8. This TCR derives from a man aged 40-55 years with acute or convalescent COVID-19. The sample was peripheral blood. The chain carries TRBV14 and TRBJ1-1, with 8 bases aligning to TRBD1. The CDR3 here is CASSLRTGRGTEAFF. DNA for the CDR3: TGTGCCAGCAGCCTCCGGACAGGGAGGGGCACTGAAGCTTTCTTT.